This T cell receptor (beta chain) was documented in a study of spatial heterogeneity in lung cancer. One entry per CDR3 protein, called by TCRdb with MiXCR from the 5' RACE reads. The sample lists tens of thousands of distinct CDR3 sequences; nearly 9% were seen once. Ten or more counts support this clonotype. As for time point: blood at routine non-recurrence follow-up after resection. CDR1 SEHNR and CDR2 FQNEAQ come from the germline V gene (reference sequence). The CDR3 covers 11 residues. Trimming shortened V by 3 bases and J by 7 bases, and 4 bases separated the two germline ends. This receptor was taken from a female donor with early-stage non-small cell lung cancer. The gene calls are TRBV7-9 and TRBJ2-1; D gene uncertain. The sequenced sample was PBMCs, obtained at follow-up. For the CDR3, the DNA is TGTGCCAGCAGCTTGGAGAATGAGCAGTTCTTC. Residues: CASSLENEQFF.